This TCR beta chain comes out of a study of spatial heterogeneity in lung cancer. This clonotype turned up a few times. V was pared by 2 bases and J by 6 bases, with 6 bases of the junction left unmatched. CDR3 length: 15 residues. From germline, CDR1 is MDHEN and CDR2 SYDVKM. The time point denotes: blood at routine non-recurrence follow-up after resection. On each TCR cDNA molecule, a unique molecular identifier was present. TCRdb reprocessed the 5' RACE reads with MiXCR, giving one entry per CDR3 protein. The sample has about 19,000 distinct CDR3 sequences, about a tenth seen once. The genes are TRBV28 and TRBJ2-2; 7 nucleotides align to TRBD2. The clonotype was recovered from a female donor with early-stage non-small cell lung cancer. Specimen: PBMCs, collected at follow-up. CDR3 DNA sequence: TGTGCCAGCAGTTTAGGCGGGAGCGTCCCCGGGGAGCTGTTTTTT. This codes for CASSLGGSVPGELFF.